This T cell receptor (beta chain) was profiled in a study of neurological immune-mediated disorders. Broader study findings: Subjects shared no identical expanded-clone CDR3 amino acid sequences, suggesting private TCR-beta repertoires in all groups.

From the 5' RACE reads, TCRdb called clonotypes with MiXCR, one entry per CDR3 protein. The table records some 49,000 distinct CDR3 sequences, 10% of them present only once. The CDR3 contains 16 residues. Losses at the gene ends were 4 bases for V and 4 bases for J; bases not matched to a gene: 13. Germline lookup yields CDR1 SGHKS and CDR2 YYEKEE (reference sequence). This clonotype showed up many times. The antigen remains undetermined. Time point here: longitudinal time-point 1 (baseline). In Maryland, USA, blood bank volunteers were the healthy controls. This rearrangement joins TRBV5-5 to TRBJ1-1; 7 bases are a match to TRBD1. The material sequenced was PBMCs. This clonotype was obtained from a woman aged 40 to 50 in good health. DNA for the CDR3: TGTGCCAGCAGCGAGACAGGGAAGAGGGCCGCCACTGAAGCTTTCTTT. It translates to CASSETGKRAATEAFF. The full variable domain, completed using reference TRBV5-5 and TRBJ1-1, is DAGVTQSPTHLIKTRGQQVTLRCSPISGHKSVSWYQQVLGQGPQFIFQYYEKEERGRGNFPDRFSARQFPNYSSELNVNALLLGDSALYLCASSETGKRAATEAFFGQGTRLTVV.